This T cell receptor beta chain is drawn from a study of blood T cell repertoires in COVID-19. Study details: The study drew acute and convalescent COVID-19 samples from the United States, Italy and Spain. Nucleic acid was either cDNA or gDNA, and it came from T cells, B-cell-depleted T cells, or PBMCs.

Germline V gene data show CDR1 as LGHDT and CDR2 as YNNKEL (reference sequence). The CDR3 contains 14 residues. The V end was cut by 2 bases, the J end by 5 bases, with 10 bases between. Original analysis: Reference gene primer amplification in the assay estimated nucleated cell counts. Generated by immunoSEQ multiplex PCR, the TCRdb table keeps only in-frame clones and is missing some. D and trimming come from the DNA, and the V and J calls and clone size come from that table. The sample holds 70,000 to 85,000 clones, just over 85% seen once. The chain carries TRBV3-1 (or the pseudogene TRBV3-2) and TRBJ1-5; TRBD1 is a possible D gene (6 bases). Source material: peripheral blood. This TCR came from an elderly woman in a cohort sampled during active or convalescent COVID-19. CDR3 nucleotide sequence: TGTGCCAGCAGCCAATCTGGGGGCTATCAGCCCCAGCATTTT. The encoded protein is CASSQSGGYQPQHF.